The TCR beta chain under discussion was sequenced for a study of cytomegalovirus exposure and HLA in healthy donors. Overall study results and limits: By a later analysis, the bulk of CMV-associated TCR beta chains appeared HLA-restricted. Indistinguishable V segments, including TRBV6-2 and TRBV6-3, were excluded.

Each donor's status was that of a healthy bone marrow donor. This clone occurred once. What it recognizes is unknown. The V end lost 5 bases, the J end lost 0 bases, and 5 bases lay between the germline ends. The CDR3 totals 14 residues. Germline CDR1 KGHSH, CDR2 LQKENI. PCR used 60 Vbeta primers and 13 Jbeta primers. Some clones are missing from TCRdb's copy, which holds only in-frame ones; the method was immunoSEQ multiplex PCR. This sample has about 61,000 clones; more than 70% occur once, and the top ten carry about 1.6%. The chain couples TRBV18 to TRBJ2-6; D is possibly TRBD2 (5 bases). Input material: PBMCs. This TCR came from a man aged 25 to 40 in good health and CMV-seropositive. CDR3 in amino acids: CASSTSSGANVLTF. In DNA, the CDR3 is TGTGCCAGCTCAACTAGCTCTGGGGCCAACGTCCTGACTTTC.